The 18 T cell receptor beta chains reported below all come from one sample, sequenced in a study of regulatory T cells in long-lasting Graves disease. Through Arm-PCR of CDR3 regions and iRepertoire HTBI primers, TCR beta libraries were built. In TCRdb, the multiplex PCR reads were re-called with MiXCR into one record per CDR3 protein. Of roughly 250,000 distinct CDR3 sequences listed, around a sixth are singletons. Described time point: newly diagnosed GD, antithyroid drugs for less than 3 months. From PBMCs, RNA was extracted and then used to make the TCR library. These data also formed part of another study, on T cells in Graves' hyperthyroidism and ophthalmopathy.

The input for sequencing was peripheral blood mononuclear cells (PBMCs), taken at new diagnosis, from a patient treated with antithyroid drugs. These TCRs come from a woman aged 30 to 39 with Graves disease.

In this sample, this clonotype turned up many times. This chain connects TRBV20-1 to TRBJ2-3; either TRBD1 or TRBD2 may supply D (5 bases each). The CDR3 has 15 amino acids. CDR1 is DFQATT and CDR2 is SNEGSKA in the germline V gene (reference sequence). The ends were cut back, 5 bases at V and 0 bases at J, with 15 bases in the middle. The CDR3, as DNA: TGCAGTGCTCCTGCTGGGACCTCTAGCACAGATACGCAGTATTTT. Translating it yields CSAPAGTSSTDTQYF.

The chain has TRBV29-1 and TRBJ2-7; the D is unclear. Germline CDR1 is SQVTM and CDR2 is ANQGSEA. The V and J ends lost 7 bases and 0 bases respectively, with 13 bases between them. The CDR3 is 13 amino acids. The CDR3 nucleotides are TGCAGCGCCCTGAACTCGAGCTCCTACGAGCAGTACTTC. The encoded protein is CSALNSSSYEQYF.

This clonotype was seen ten or more times. The V gene is TRBV12-3 or TRBV12-4, the J gene TRBJ2-5; possibly TRBD1 or TRBD2 for D (5 bases each). Trimming pared 7 bases from V and 5 bases from J, leaving 29 bases between. The CDR3 is 18 amino acids. The CDR3 DNA reads as TGTGCCAGCACCCACTCATTCTTCCCCGGGGACGGTAGCGAGACCCAGTACTTC. Translating it yields CASTHSFFPGDGSETQYF.

This clonotype was found a few times. The V call is TRBV6-1, the J call TRBJ2-3, with 9 bases matching TRBD1. CDR3 length: 13 residues. V trimming: 7 bases; J trimming: 4 bases; junction bases outside the gene matches: 3. Per germline, CDR1 MNHNS and CDR2 SASEGT. CDR3 residues: CASKGTGPDTQYF. The CDR3 bases are TGTGCCAGCAAGGGGACAGGGCCAGATACGCAGTATTTT.

The sample holds many counts of this clonotype. The V call is TRBV19, the J call TRBJ1-2; D possibly corresponds to TRBD1 (6 bases). This CDR3 is built from 13 residues. V lost 9 bases to trimming and J lost 0 bases, with 11 bases between them. The germline V gene has CDR1 LNHDA and CDR2 SQIVND (reference sequence). The DNA for the CDR3 is TGTGCCAGCGAGGACAGCTCTAACTATGGCTACACCTTC. It codes for CASEDSSNYGYTF. Drawing the rest from reference TRBV19 and TRBJ1-2, the complete variable domain is DGGITQSPKYLFRKEGQNVTLSCEQNLNHDAMYWYRQDPGQGLRLIYYSQIVNDFQKGDIAEGYSVSREKKESFPLTVTSAQKNPTAFYLCASEDSSNYGYTFGSGTRLTVV.

This clonotype has a count of ten or more. The CDR3 DNA reads as TGTGCCAGCAGCCTTATAGCGGGGGGTTACAATGAGCAGTTCTTC. This translates into CASSLIAGGYNEQFF. The chain combines TRBV7-3 with TRBJ2-1; 10 positions match TRBD2. This CDR3 is built from 15 residues. CDR1 SGHTA and CDR2 FQGTGA come from the germline V gene. Trimming cost V 5 bases and J 4 bases; bases outside gene matches: 5.

This chain links TRBV2 with TRBJ1-1, with 8 bases aligning to TRBD1. Germline V CDR1 and CDR2: SNHLY, FYNNEI. J was trimmed by 0 bases and V by 4 bases; bases with no gene match: 7. CDR3 length: 16 residues. CDR3 coding DNA: TGTGCCAGCAGTGGGAGACAGGGGAGGATGAACACTGAAGCTTTCTTT. Amino acids: CASSGRQGRMNTEAFF.

This clonotype was detected many times. The rearrangement uses TRBV4-1 and TRBJ2-5, with 12 bases lining up with TRBD2. CDR3 length equals 17 residues. With V trimmed by 2 bases and J by 2 bases, 6 bases remained unmatched. Germline lookup yields CDR1 MGHRA and CDR2 YSYEKL. CDR3 sequence (DNA): TGCGCCAGCAGCCAACGGACTAGCGGGACCACACAAGAGACCCAGTACTTC. This translates into CASSQRTSGTTQETQYF.

This clonotype appeared many times. This sequence joins TRBV20-1 and TRBJ2-7; 8 bases are a match to TRBD1. Germline V gene sequence: CDR1 DFQATT, CDR2 SNEGSKA (reference sequence). The CDR3 consists of 14 residues. V was clipped by 5 bases and J by 2 bases; unmatched bases: 8. CDR3 in amino acids: CSAVTDRAAYEQYF. In DNA, the CDR3 is TGCAGTGCTGTAACGGACAGGGCGGCCTACGAGCAGTACTTC.

This clonotype was found many times. The chain links TRBV7-9 to TRBJ2-7, with 10 bases matching TRBD1. CDR3 length equals 14 residues. From germline, CDR1 is SEHNR and CDR2 FQNEAQ (reference sequence). J was trimmed by 2 bases and V by 5 bases; bases with no gene match: 3. CDR3 sequence (DNA): TGTGCCAGCAGCGGGACAGGGGCGGCCTACGAGCAGTACTTC. Translation gives CASSGTGAAYEQYF.

The CDR3 here is CASSPGGLSYGYTF. As DNA, the CDR3 is TGTGCCAGCAGCCCAGGGGGATTAAGCTATGGCTACACCTTC. This chain uses TRBV11-1 with TRBJ1-2, with 7 bases that match TRBD1. CDR1 is SGHAT, CDR2 FQDESV, per germline (reference sequence). This CDR3 comprises 14 residues. Trimming removed 5 bases from V and 4 bases from J; junction bases left unmatched: 7.

This clonotype was seen repeatedly, ten times or more. This chain joins TRBV2 and TRBJ2-7, with 9 positions matching TRBD1. The CDR3 consists of 16 residues. The J segment lost 5 bases and the V segment lost 6 bases, leaving 14 bases of the junction unmatched. CDR1 and CDR2 (germline): SNHLY, FYNNEI. The DNA of the CDR3 is TGTGCCAGCAGAGTAAGCGGGACAGGGTGGGGTGACGAGCAGTACTTC. Its protein is CASRVSGTGWGDEQYF.

This clonotype was detected many times. The chain has TRBV6-2 or TRBV6-3 and TRBJ1-3, with D possibly matching TRBD1 (5 bases). Looked up from germline, CDR1 is MNHEY and CDR2 is SVGEGT. The CDR3 runs 20 residues. Trimming cost V 2 bases and J 0 bases, with 23 bases left between them. CDR3 nucleotides: TGTGCCAGCAGTTACGGGCAGGGTATTTGGCAGACCAGCTCTGGAAACACCATATATTTT. Its translation is CASSYGQGIWQTSSGNTIYF.

This clonotype was detected many times. For the CDR3, the DNA is TGTGCCACCAGTGACGACAGGGAGGAGACCCAGTACTTC. This encodes CATSDDREETQYF. The J gene is TRBJ2-5, the V gene TRBV24-1; 7 bases are a match to TRBD1. CDR3 length equals 13 residues. Germline trimming cut 4 bases from V and 5 bases from J; bases unmatched to any gene: 3. Germline V gene data show CDR1 as KGHDR and CDR2 as SFDVKD.

This clonotype was recorded many times. The chain links TRBV20-1 to TRBJ2-3; TRBD2 might be the D (6 bases). This CDR3 region has 13 residues. The germline CDR1 and CDR2 sequences are DFQATT and SNEGSKA (reference sequence). Trimming cost V 6 bases and J 2 bases, with 12 bases left between them. DNA of the CDR3: TGCAGTGCCTGGGACTCCAACACAGATACGCAGTATTTT. This codes for CSAWDSNTDTQYF.

This clonotype showed up just a few times. V and J are TRBV3-1 and TRBJ2-4; D may be TRBD1 or TRBD2 (6 bases each). Trimming cost V 1 base and J 6 bases, with 13 bases left between them. Germline loops: CDR1 LGHDT, CDR2 YNNKEL (reference sequence). This CDR3 comprises 15 residues. The CDR3 is CASSQGPGGGNIQYF. In DNA form, the CDR3 reads TGTGCCAGCAGCCAAGGACCCGGGGGCGGAAACATTCAGTACTTC. The variable domain in full, with the rest retrieved from reference TRBV3-1 and TRBJ2-4, is DTAVSQTPKYLVTQMGNDKSIKCEQNLGHDTMYWYKQDSKKFLKIMFSYNNKELIINETVPNRFSPKSPDKAHLNLHINSLELGDSAVYFCASSQGPGGGNIQYFGAGTRLSVL.

This clonotype was found many times. Mismatch with germline at one junction end may stem from a read error. The CDR3 reads CASSGRVSHNYGYTF. In nucleotides, the CDR3 is TGCGCCAGCAGTGGGCGCGTTAGTCACAACTATGGCTACACCTTC. The rearrangement uses TRBV6-2 or TRBV6-3 and TRBJ1-2, with D unresolved. Germline CDR1 is MNHEY and CDR2 is SVGEGT. The CDR3 is 15 residues long.

A remark on this clonotype: Since a far larger clone is one base different, this is likely a read error. This rearrangement joins TRBV11-2 to TRBJ2-1, with 7 bases identical to TRBD1. The germline gives CDR1 SGHAT, CDR2 FQNNGV. Unmatched junction bases numbered 13, after V lost 4 bases and J lost 10 bases. The CDR3 is 15 amino acids. CDR3 loop: CASSSLRDSSYEQFF. In DNA, the CDR3 is TGTGCCAGCAGCTCTCTCCGGGACAGCTCCTACGAGCAGTTCTTC.